The 28 T cell receptor beta chains below were found in one sample sequenced in a study of blood T cell repertoires in COVID-19. Data came from immunoSEQ multiplex PCR; TCRdb stores just in-frame clones and leaves some out. The repertoire holds several thousand clones, with around 89% as singletons. The material sequenced was peripheral blood. Receptor source: a human donor in a cohort sampled during active COVID-19.

V gene TRBV7-2 combines with J gene TRBJ2-1, with D unresolved. Germline V gene data show CDR1 as SGHTA and CDR2 as FQGNSA. V was trimmed by 2 bases and J by 5 bases, leaving 10 bases between them. The CDR3 consists of 14 residues. The CDR3 loop is CASSLKRVDNEQFF. CDR3 DNA sequence: TGTGCCAGCAGCTTAAAGCGAGTTGACAATGAGCAGTTCTTC.

The chain joins TRBV6-6 to TRBJ2-3; TRBD2 matches 9 bases. Germline values: CDR1 MNHNY, CDR2 SVGAGI (reference sequence). This CDR3 contains 16 residues. Trimming cost V 6 bases and J 3 bases; bases outside gene matches: 10. CDR3 in amino acids: CASSPGTSSLTDTQYF. CDR3 nucleotide sequence: TGTGCCAGCAGCCCAGGGACTAGCAGTTTGACAGATACGCAGTATTTT.

The rearrangement uses TRBV6-5 and TRBJ1-2; perhaps TRBD1 as D (5 bases). V shed 8 bases and J shed 7 bases, with 11 bases lying between them. CDR3 length equals 11 residues. CDR1 MNHEY and CDR2 SVGAGI come from the germline V gene. CDR3 sequence (DNA): TGTGCCAGCGGAGACAGCATTGGCTACACCTTC. This encodes CASGDSIGYTF.

This clone has just one count. The chain joins TRBV4-1 to TRBJ1-1, with TRBD1 matching 8 bases. CDR3 length: 17 residues. Germline CDR1 reads MGHRA; CDR2 reads YSYEKL. Trimming at V came to 3 bases and at J to 3 bases, leaving 12 bases not matched to a gene. CDR3 in amino acids: CASSHSSLRGPDTEAFF. The CDR3 region has the DNA TGCGCCAGCAGCCATTCATCTCTCAGGGGGCCGGACACTGAAGCTTTCTTT.

The chain has TRBV3-1 (or the pseudogene TRBV3-2) and TRBJ2-2, with no clear D. Trimming removed 2 bases at V and 6 bases at J, with 7 bases between. The CDR3 extends over 13 amino acids. Germline V CDR1 and CDR2: LGHDT, YNNKEL (reference sequence). As DNA, the CDR3 is TGTGCCAGCAGCCAAATTAGTTCCGGGGAGCTGTTTTTT. It codes for CASSQISSGELFF.

The rearrangement links TRBV6-5 to TRBJ1-2, with 10 bases that match TRBD1. The CDR3 runs to 15 residues. Germline lookup yields CDR1 MNHEY and CDR2 SVGAGI. The V and J ends lost 9 bases and 0 bases, in that order; junction bases with no gene match: 7. CDR3 sequence: CASRTGGLANYGYTF. The CDR3 DNA is TGTGCCAGTAGGACAGGGGGACTTGCTAACTATGGCTACACCTTC.

The chain is built from TRBV5-4 and TRBJ1-1; D is perhaps TRBD1 (5 bases). The CDR3 length is 14 residues. Germline V gene sequence: CDR1 SGHNT, CDR2 YYREEE (reference sequence). Trimming took 0 bases from V and 1 from J, leaving 7 bases between them. The CDR3 DNA follows: TGTGCCAGCAGCTTGGGCGACAGGAACACTGAAGCTTTCTTT. Its translation is CASSLGDRNTEAFF.

The rearrangement links TRBV5-6 to TRBJ1-4, with 12 bases matching TRBD1. The CDR3 loop spans 16 amino acids. Germline assignment: CDR1 SGHDT and CDR2 YYEEEE. Losses at the gene ends were 2 bases for V and 7 bases for J; bases not matched to a gene: 6. The CDR3 sequence is CASSFWDRGPGEKLFF. The DNA for the CDR3 is TGTGCCAGCAGCTTTTGGGACAGGGGGCCGGGTGAAAAACTGTTTTTT.

In DNA, the CDR3 is TGTGCCAGCAGCCCCGGACAGGGGGCTAGTGGCTACACCTTC. Protein product: CASSPGQGASGYTF. V gene TRBV28 combines with J gene TRBJ1-2; the match to TRBD1 covers 11 bases. The germline gives CDR1 MDHEN, CDR2 SYDVKM. The CDR3 contains 14 residues. V lost 6 bases, J lost 7 bases, and 7 bases stayed unmatched.

The chain recombines TRBV19 with TRBJ2-3; D possibly corresponds to TRBD2 (5 bases). The germline V gene has CDR1 LNHDA and CDR2 SQIVND (reference sequence). The CDR3 is made up of 12 amino acids. In DNA, the CDR3 is TGTGCAGTTGGACTCCACACAGATACGCAGTATTTT. Translated: CAVGLHTDTQYF.

The rearrangement joins TRBV3-1 (or the pseudogene TRBV3-2) to TRBJ1-2; D call uncertain. V lost 0 bases and J lost 1, with 9 bases in between. Germline CDR1 and CDR2: LGHDT and YNNKEL (reference sequence). This CDR3 spans 15 amino acids. This CDR3 is CASSQESGFNYGYTF. Written as DNA, the CDR3 is TGTGCCAGCAGCCAAGAGTCCGGTTTTAACTATGGCTACACCTTC.

The V gene is TRBV4-1, the J gene TRBJ2-5; D is perhaps TRBD1 (7 bases). The CDR3 is 16 amino acids. V was cut by 1 base and J by 0 bases, with 12 bases left in between. Germline CDR1 reads MGHRA; CDR2 reads YSYEKL. CDR3 nucleotides: TGCGCCAGCAGCCAAGCTCCAGGGGGGTACCAAGAGACCCAGTACTTC. Its translation is CASSQAPGGYQETQYF.

The gene calls are TRBV1 and TRBJ1-1. TRBV1 is recorded as a pseudogene. The CDR3 runs 17 residues. The CDR3 DNA reads TGCACCAGCAGCCAAGTTTGCGCTTTTCCTACGGGGGCTGAAGCTTTCTTT. It codes for CTSSQVCAFPTGAEAFF.

This clone was seen a handful of times. This chain links TRBV14 with TRBJ2-5, with 8 bases aligning to TRBD1. CDR1 SGHDN and CDR2 FVKESK come from the germline V gene. J gave up 4 bases and V 3 bases, and 7 bases lay outside the gene matches. The CDR3 extends over 15 amino acids. CDR3 loop: CASSHRGRILETQYF. The CDR3 DNA reads as TGTGCCAGCAGCCACAGGGGGCGTATCTTAGAGACCCAGTACTTC.

The chain joins TRBV7-6 to TRBJ2-5; 11 nucleotides line up with TRBD2. CDR3 length: 14 amino acids. Germline CDR1 reads SGHVS; CDR2 reads FNYEAQ. V was clipped by 5 bases and J by 5 bases; unmatched bases: 4. The CDR3: CASSHSSGRETQYF. The CDR3 bases are TGTGCCAGCAGCCACTCTAGCGGGAGGGAGACCCAGTACTTC.

This sequence joins TRBV7-2 and TRBJ1-2, with 9 bases fitting TRBD1. CDR1 and CDR2 (germline): SGHTA, FQGNSA. The V segment lost 0 bases and the J segment 8 bases; nucleotides outside the gene matches: 7. This CDR3 is 15 amino acids long. The CDR3 loop reads CASSLATGGAGGYTF. CDR3 nucleotide sequence: TGTGCCAGCAGCTTAGCCACAGGGGGCGCGGGAGGCTACACCTTC.

CDR3 DNA: TGTGCCAGCAGCACAAGCGGAGGTTGGTCCTCACCCCTCCACTTT. This translates into CASSTSGGWSSPLHF. The chain recombines TRBV21-1 with TRBJ1-6. TRBV21-1 is a known pseudogene. The CDR3 has 15 residues.

This clone appeared once. The gene calls are TRBV7-8 and TRBJ1-5; D is undetermined. The V gene lost 4 bases and the J gene lost 0 bases, with 19 bases spanning the gap. The length of the CDR3 is 18 residues. Germline assignment: CDR1 SGHVS and CDR2 FQNEAQ. CDR3 region: CASSSGFFGSPSNQPQHF. CDR3 DNA: TGTGCCAGCAGCTCCGGTTTTTTTGGTTCACCTAGCAATCAGCCCCAGCATTTT.

The chain uses TRBV10-3 and TRBJ2-1, with a tentative D call TRBD1 (6 bases). This CDR3 has 16 residues. Germline lookup yields CDR1 ENHRY and CDR2 SYGVKD. The V and J ends lost 8 bases and 1 base respectively, with 18 bases between them. The CDR3 DNA reads TGTGCCATCGATCAGGGCGGCAGGGGATCCTACAATGAGCAGTTCTTC. It translates to CAIDQGGRGSYNEQFF.

The chain recombines TRBV5-4 with TRBJ2-7; D gene unclear. The CDR3 covers 12 residues. Germline loops: CDR1 SGHNT, CDR2 YYREEE (reference sequence). V gave up 0 bases and J gave up 1 base, with 2 bases separating them. The CDR3 sequence is CASSLASYEQYF. DNA of the CDR3: TGTGCCAGCAGCTTGGCTTCCTACGAGCAGTACTTC.

This clone was observed a single time. The chain is built from TRBV3-1 (or the pseudogene TRBV3-2) and TRBJ2-2; TRBD1 matches at 7 bases. The CDR3 is made up of 16 amino acids. Germline V gene data show CDR1 as LGHDT and CDR2 as YNNKEL (reference sequence). The J segment lost 4 bases and the V segment lost 6 bases, leaving 11 bases of the junction unmatched. The CDR3 loop is CASRGWAGGITGELFF. The CDR3 region has the DNA TGTGCCAGCAGGGGATGGGCAGGGGGTATCACCGGGGAGCTGTTTTTT.

This clone is large (0.1 to 1%) in the sample. The V call is TRBV18, the J call TRBJ1-1, with TRBD1 identical over 9 bases. There are 15 residues in the CDR3. J lost 2 bases, V lost 5 bases, and 6 bases had no gene match. The V gene's germline CDR1 is KGHSH and CDR2 LQKENI. Here the CDR3 DNA reads TGTGCCAGCTCATGGCCGGGACAGGGAAACACTGAAGCTTTCTTT. Translating it yields CASSWPGQGNTEAFF.

This chain links TRBV18 with TRBJ2-5; D might be TRBD1 (5 bases). V was shortened by 2 bases and J by 5 bases, with 15 bases between the two germline ends. Germline V gives CDR1 KGHSH, CDR2 LQKENI. CDR3 length: 15 amino acids. The CDR3 DNA reads TGTGCCAGCTCACCATCTCAGGGAATCGGGGAGACCCAGTACTTC. Translating it yields CASSPSQGIGETQYF. The full variable domain, in which reference TRBV18 and TRBJ2-5 provide the parts outside the CDR3, is NAGVMQNPRHLVRRRGQEARLRCSPMKGHSHVYWYRQLPEEGLKFMVYLQKENIIDESGMPKERFSAEFPKEGPSILRIQQVVRGDSAAYFCASSPSQGIGETQYFGPGTRLLVL.

The chain employs TRBV30 and TRBJ2-7; D gene ambiguous. The CDR3 has 13 residues. Germline V gene sequence: CDR1 GTSNPN, CDR2 SVGIG (reference sequence). Trimming stripped 2 bases from V and 5 bases from J, with 13 bases between. The CDR3 coding sequence is TGTGCCTGGAGTCCCTCCTTTTTCCACGAGCAGTACTTC. The encoded protein is CAWSPSFFHEQYF.

The chain uses TRBV21-1 and TRBJ2-5; the table's D call TRBD1 went unverified against the DNA. TRBV21-1 is a pseudogene. The CDR3 spans 15 residues. The CDR3 region has the DNA TGTGCCAGCAGCCCCGGGACAGGGAGTCCAGAGACCCAGTACTTC. Amino acid sequence: CASSPGTGSPETQYF.

This chain joins TRBV10-2 and TRBJ1-5; possible D gene TRBD1, 5 bases. Germline assignment: CDR1 WSHSY and CDR2 SAAADI. Trimming removed 5 bases at V and 4 bases at J, with 6 bases between. This CDR3 contains 12 residues. CDR3 protein: CASSPGNQPQHF. In DNA form, the CDR3 reads TGCGCCAGCAGTCCAGGGAATCAGCCCCAGCATTTT.

The chain carries TRBV28 and TRBJ1-1, with 8 bases identical to TRBD1. The length of the CDR3 is 12 residues. CDR1 and CDR2 (germline): MDHEN, SYDVKM. V gave up 5 bases and J gave up 11 bases; unmatched junction bases: 7. Here the CDR3 reads CASSLGQGLAFF. The CDR3, as DNA: TGTGCCAGCAGTCTAGGACAGGGACTTGCTTTCTTT.

The chain combines TRBV9 with TRBJ2-1; D possibly corresponds to TRBD2 (5 bases). V was shortened by 0 bases and J by 5 bases, with 18 bases between the two germline ends. Germline CDR1 SGDLS, CDR2 YYNGEE. CDR3 length: 17 amino acids. CDR3 in DNA: TGTGCCAGCAGCGTAGACCCTAGCCCCTCGGTCCACAATGAGCAGTTCTTC. It is translated as CASSVDPSPSVHNEQFF.